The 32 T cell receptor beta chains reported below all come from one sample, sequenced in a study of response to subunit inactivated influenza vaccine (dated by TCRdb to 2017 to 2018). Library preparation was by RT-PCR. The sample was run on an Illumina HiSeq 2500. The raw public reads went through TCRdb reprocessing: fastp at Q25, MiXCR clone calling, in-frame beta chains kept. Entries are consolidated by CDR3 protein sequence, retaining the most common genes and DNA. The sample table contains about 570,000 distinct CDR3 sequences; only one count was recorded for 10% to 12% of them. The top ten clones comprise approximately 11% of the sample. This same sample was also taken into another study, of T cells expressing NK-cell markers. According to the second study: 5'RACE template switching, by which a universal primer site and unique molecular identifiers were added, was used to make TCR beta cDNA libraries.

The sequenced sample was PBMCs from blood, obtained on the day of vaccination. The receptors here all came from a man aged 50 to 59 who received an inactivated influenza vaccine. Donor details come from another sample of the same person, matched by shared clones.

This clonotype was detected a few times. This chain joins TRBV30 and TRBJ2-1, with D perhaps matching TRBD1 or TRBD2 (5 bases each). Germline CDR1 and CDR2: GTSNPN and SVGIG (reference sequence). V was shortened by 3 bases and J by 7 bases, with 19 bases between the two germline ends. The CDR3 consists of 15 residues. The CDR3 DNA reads TGTGCCTGGAGCTCTGAGGGGATCGCAACGAATGAGCAGTTCTTC. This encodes CAWSSEGIATNEQFF.

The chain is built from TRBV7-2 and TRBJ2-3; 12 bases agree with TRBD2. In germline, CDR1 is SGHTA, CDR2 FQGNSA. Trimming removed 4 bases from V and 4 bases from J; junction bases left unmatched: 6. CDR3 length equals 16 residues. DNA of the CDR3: TGTGCCAGCAGCTATGCTAGCGGGGGGGCCGCAGATACGCAGTATTTT. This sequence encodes CASSYASGGAADTQYF.

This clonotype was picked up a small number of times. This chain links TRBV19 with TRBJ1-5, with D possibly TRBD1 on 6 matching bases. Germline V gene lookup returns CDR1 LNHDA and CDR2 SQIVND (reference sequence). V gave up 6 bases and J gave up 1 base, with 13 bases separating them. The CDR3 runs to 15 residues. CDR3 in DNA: TGTGCCAGTAGCTCAGGGGAAGGGAGCAATCAGCCCCAGCATTTT. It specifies CASSSGEGSNQPQHF.

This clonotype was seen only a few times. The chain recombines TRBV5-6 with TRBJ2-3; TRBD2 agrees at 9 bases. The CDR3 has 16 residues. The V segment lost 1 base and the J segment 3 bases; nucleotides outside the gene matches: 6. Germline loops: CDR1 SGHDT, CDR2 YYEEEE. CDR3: CASSLTSGGRTDTQYF. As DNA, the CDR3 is TGTGCCAGCAGCTTGACGAGCGGGGGGAGGACAGATACGCAGTATTTT.

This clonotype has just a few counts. DNA of the CDR3: TGCAGCGTTGTCACACCAAACAGGGAAAGCTCCTACGAGCAGTACTTC. It is translated as CSVVTPNRESSYEQYF. V and J are TRBV29-1 and TRBJ2-7; tentative D call: TRBD1 (6 bases). Trimming took off 4 bases at V and 0 bases at J, with 19 bases between the two ends. Germline CDR1 and CDR2: SQVTM and ANQGSEA. This CDR3 comprises 16 residues.

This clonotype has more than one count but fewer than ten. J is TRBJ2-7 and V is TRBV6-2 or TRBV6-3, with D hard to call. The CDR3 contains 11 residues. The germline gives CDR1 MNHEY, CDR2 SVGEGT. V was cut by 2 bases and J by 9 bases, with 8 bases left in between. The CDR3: CASSYPAGQYF. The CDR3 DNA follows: TGTGCCAGCAGTTACCCCGCCGGGCAGTACTTC.

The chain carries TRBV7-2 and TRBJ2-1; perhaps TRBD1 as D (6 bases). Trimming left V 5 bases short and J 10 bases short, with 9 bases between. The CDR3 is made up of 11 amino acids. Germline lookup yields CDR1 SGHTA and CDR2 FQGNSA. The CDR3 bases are TGTGCCAGCAGCACTGGGACAGAGCAGTTCTTC. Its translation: CASSTGTEQFF.

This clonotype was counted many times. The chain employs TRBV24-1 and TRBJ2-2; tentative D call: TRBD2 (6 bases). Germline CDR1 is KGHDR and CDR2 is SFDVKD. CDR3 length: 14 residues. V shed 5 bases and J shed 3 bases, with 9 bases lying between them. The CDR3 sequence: CATSGGTHTGELFF. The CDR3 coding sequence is TGTGCCACCAGTGGCGGGACGCACACCGGGGAGCTGTTTTTT.

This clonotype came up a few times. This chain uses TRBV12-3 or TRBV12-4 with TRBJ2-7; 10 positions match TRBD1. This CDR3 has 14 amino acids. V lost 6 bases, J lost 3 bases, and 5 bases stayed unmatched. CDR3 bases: TGTGCCAGCAGGACCGGGACAGGGGTCTACGAGCAGTACTTC. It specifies CASRTGTGVYEQYF.

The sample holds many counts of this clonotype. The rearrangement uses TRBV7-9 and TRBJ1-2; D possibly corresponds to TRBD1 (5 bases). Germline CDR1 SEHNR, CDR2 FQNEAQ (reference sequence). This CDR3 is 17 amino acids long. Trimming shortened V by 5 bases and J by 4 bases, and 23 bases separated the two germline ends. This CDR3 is CASSPPGLNSSGYGYTF. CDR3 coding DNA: TGTGCCAGCAGCCCGCCGGGGCTCAATTCCTCTGGCTATGGCTACACCTTC.

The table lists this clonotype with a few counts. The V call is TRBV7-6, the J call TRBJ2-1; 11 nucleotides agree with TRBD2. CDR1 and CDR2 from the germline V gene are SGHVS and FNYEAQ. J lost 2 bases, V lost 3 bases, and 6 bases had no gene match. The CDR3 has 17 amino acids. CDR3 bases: TGTGCCAGCAGCTTGGCCACTAGCGGGAGCGCCTACAATGAGCAGTTCTTC. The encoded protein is CASSLATSGSAYNEQFF.

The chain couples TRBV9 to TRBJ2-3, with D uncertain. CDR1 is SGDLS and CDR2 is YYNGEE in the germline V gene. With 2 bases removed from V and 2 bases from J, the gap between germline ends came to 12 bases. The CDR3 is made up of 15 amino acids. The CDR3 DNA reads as TGTGCCAGCAGCGTGGGTCAGACCCACACAGATACGCAGTATTTT. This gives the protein CASSVGQTHTDTQYF.

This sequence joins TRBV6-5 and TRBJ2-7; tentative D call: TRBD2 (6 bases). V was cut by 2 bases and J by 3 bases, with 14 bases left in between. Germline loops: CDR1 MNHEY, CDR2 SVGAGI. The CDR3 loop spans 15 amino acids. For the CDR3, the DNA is TGTGCCAGCAGTTACAGGCCCCGGGGGTTCTACGAGCAGTACTTC. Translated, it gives CASSYRPRGFYEQYF.

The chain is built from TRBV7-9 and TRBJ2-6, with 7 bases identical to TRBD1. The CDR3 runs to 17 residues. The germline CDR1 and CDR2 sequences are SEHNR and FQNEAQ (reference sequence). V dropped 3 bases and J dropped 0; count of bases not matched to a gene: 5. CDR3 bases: TGTGCCAGCAGCTTCTCTGGACAGGTCTCTGGGGCCAACGTCCTGACTTTC. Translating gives CASSFSGQVSGANVLTF.

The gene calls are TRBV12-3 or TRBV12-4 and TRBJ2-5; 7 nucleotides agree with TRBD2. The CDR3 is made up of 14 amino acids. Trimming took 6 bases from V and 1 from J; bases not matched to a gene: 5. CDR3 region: CASSQAGVQETQYF. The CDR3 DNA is TGTGCCAGCAGCCAGGCGGGGGTCCAAGAGACCCAGTACTTC.

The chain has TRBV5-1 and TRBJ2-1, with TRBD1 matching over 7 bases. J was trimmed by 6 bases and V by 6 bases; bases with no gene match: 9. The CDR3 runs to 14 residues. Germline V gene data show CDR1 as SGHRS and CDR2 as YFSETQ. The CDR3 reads CASTGQPRTNEQFF. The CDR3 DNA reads TGCGCCAGCACGGGACAGCCGAGAACCAATGAGCAGTTCTTC.

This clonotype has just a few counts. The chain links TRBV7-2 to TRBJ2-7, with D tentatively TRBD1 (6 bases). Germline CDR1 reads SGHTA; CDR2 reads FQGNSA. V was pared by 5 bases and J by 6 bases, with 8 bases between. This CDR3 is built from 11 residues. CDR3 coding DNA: TGTGCCAGCAGCCTGGACAGCGAGCAGTACTTC. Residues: CASSLDSEQYF.

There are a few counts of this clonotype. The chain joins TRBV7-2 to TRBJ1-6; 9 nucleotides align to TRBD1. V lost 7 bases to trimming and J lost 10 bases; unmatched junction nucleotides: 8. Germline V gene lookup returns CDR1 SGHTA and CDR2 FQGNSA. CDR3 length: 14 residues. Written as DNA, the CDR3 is TGTGCCAGCAAACCGGGACAGGGAGGATCACCCCTCCACTTT. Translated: CASKPGQGGSPLHF.

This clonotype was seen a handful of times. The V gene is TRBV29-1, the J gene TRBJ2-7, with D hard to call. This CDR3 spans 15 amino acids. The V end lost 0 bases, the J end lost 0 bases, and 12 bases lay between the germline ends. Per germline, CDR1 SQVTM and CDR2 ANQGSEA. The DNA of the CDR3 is TGCAGCGTTGAAGATCCCTACTTAAGCTCCTACGAGCAGTACTTC. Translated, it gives CSVEDPYLSSYEQYF.

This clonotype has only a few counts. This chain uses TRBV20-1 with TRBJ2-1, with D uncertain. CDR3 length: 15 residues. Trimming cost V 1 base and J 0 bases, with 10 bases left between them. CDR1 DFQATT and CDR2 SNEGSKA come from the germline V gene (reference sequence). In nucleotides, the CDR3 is TGCAGTGCTAGAGTTTTAGAGAGCTCCTACAATGAGCAGTTCTTC. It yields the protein CSARVLESSYNEQFF.

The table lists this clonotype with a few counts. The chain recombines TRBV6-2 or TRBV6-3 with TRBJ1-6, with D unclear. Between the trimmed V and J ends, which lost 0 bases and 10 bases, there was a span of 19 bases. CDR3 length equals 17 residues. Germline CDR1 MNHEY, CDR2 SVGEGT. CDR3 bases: TGTGCCAGCAGTTACTCGGCCGGATTAGCCGCGCGCTCACCCCTCCACTTT. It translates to CASSYSAGLAARSPLHF.

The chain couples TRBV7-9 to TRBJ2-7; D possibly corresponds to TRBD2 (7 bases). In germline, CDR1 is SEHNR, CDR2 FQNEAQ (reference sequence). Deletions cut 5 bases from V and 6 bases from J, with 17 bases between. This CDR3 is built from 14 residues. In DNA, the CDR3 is TGTGCCAGCAGCCTATACAGGGAGGGCGGCGAGCAGTACTTC. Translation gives CASSLYREGGEQYF.

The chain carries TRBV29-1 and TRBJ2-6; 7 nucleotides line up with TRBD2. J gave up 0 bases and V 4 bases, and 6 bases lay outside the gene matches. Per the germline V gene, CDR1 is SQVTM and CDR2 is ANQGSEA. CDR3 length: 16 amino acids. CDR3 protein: CSVGDRGSSGANVLTF. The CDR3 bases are TGCAGCGTTGGGGACCGCGGGAGCTCTGGGGCCAACGTCCTGACTTTC.

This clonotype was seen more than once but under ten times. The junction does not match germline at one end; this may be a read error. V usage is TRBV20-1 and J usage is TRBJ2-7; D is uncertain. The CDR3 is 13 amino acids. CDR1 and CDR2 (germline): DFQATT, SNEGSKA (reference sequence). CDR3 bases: TGCAGTGCTAGTCAAGGATCGTCCTACGAGCAGTACTTT. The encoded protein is CSASQGSSYEQYF.

CDR3 in DNA: TGTGCCAGCTCATCTCGACAGGGGGCCGACGAGCAGTACTTC. As protein: CASSSRQGADEQYF. The chain uses TRBV18 and TRBJ2-7; 10 positions match TRBD1. This CDR3 has 14 residues. Trimming cost V 5 bases and J 5 bases; bases outside gene matches: 6. Per germline, CDR1 KGHSH and CDR2 LQKENI.

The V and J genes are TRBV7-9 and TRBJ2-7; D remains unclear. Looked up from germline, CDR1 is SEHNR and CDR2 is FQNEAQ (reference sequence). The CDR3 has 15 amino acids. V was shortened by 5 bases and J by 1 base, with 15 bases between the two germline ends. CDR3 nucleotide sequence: TGTGCCAGCAGCCCTACCCTCGCACGGTCCTACGAGCAGTACTTC. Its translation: CASSPTLARSYEQYF.

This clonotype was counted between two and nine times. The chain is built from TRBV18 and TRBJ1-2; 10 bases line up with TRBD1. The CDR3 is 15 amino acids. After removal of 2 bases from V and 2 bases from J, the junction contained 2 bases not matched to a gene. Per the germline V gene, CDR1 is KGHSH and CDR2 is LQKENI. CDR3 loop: CASSPGTGANYGYTF. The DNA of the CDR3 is TGTGCCAGCTCACCAGGGACAGGGGCGAACTATGGCTACACCTTC.

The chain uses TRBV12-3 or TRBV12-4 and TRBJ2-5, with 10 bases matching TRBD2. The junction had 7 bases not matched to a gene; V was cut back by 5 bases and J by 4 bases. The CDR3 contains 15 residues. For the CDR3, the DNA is TGTGCCAGCAGTACTAGCGGGATGGCCTCAGAGACCCAGTACTTC. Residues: CASSTSGMASETQYF.

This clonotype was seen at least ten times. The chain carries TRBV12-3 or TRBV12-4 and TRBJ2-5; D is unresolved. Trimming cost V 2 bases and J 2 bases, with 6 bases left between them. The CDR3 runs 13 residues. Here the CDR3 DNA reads TGTGCCAGCAGTTTATCAGCGCAAGAGACCCAGTACTTC. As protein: CASSLSAQETQYF.

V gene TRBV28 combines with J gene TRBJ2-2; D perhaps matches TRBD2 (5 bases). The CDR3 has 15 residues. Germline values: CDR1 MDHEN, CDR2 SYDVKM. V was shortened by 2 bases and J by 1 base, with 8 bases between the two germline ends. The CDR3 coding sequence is TGTGCCAGCAGTTTAGTGGGAGAGAACACCGGGGAGCTGTTTTTT. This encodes CASSLVGENTGELFF.

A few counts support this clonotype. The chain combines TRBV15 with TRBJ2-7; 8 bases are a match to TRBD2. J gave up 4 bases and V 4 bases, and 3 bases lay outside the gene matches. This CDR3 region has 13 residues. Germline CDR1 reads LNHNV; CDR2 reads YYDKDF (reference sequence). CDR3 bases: TGTGCCACCAGCAAAGAGCGGGGGTACGAGCAGTACTTC. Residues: CATSKERGYEQYF.

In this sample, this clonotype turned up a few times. The CDR3 coding sequence is TGTGCCAGCAGTGAGGGGTGGGACCCGAACACCGGGGAGCTGTTTTTT. Translated: CASSEGWDPNTGELFF. The V call is TRBV2, the J call TRBJ2-2, with D perhaps assigned TRBD1 or TRBD2 (5 bases each). Between the trimmed V and J ends, which lost 3 bases and 0 bases, there was a span of 11 bases. The CDR3 runs to 16 residues. Germline lookup yields CDR1 SNHLY and CDR2 FYNNEI.